This is a list of T cell receptor beta chains from one sample in a study of T-cell memory formation after mild COVID-19. TCRdb ran MiXCR on the 5' RACE reads and lists one entry per CDR3 protein. The sample has 560,000 or so distinct CDR3 sequences; 17% are singletons. Sequencing was performed on PBMCs or a T cell subset sorted from them (not recorded which). Every receptor here comes from an adult woman who had mild COVID-19 (a few samples of this study predate the infection). Cell type and time point are not known. CDR3s include the opening cysteine and the closing phenylalanine or tryptophan. D genes are given only for firm matches. Size is omitted from some rows. Given values are once, few, many or a class for expanded clones.

>few|TRBV20-1|-|TRBJ2-3
TGCAGTGCTAGATCGGGGAGCACAGATACGCAGTATTTT
CSARSGSTDTQYF
>many|TRBV7-9|-|TRBJ2-3
TGTGCCAGCAGCTTAGACACTTACACAGATACGCAGTATTTT
CASSLDTYTDTQYF
>-|TRBV12-3/TRBV12-4|TRBD1|TRBJ2-7
TGTGCCAGCAGTGCCTGGGACAGCTTCTACGAGCAGTACTTC
CASSAWDSFYEQYF
>few|TRBV6-6|-|TRBJ2-5
TGTGCCAGCAGTTATCAGGGTCTAGAGACCCAGTACTTC
CASSYQGLETQYF
>-|TRBV7-2|TRBD2|TRBJ2-3
TGTGCCAGCAGCTCCACTAGCGCGGGCACAGATACGCAGTATTTT
CASSSTSAGTDTQYF
>-|TRBV4-1|-|TRBJ2-1
TGCGCCAGCAGCCAAGGTCCAGAGTACAATGAGCAGTTCTTC
CASSQGPEYNEQFF
>-|TRBV7-9|TRBD1|TRBJ1-4
TGTGCCAGCAGCTTTCGGACAGGGACAACTAATGAAAAACTGTTTTTT
CASSFRTGTTNEKLFF
>few|TRBV7-6|TRBD2|TRBJ2-3
TGTGCCAGCAGCTGGGACCCGACTAGCGGGGACACAGATACGCAGTATTTT
CASSWDPTSGDTDTQYF
>few|TRBV9|TRBD1|TRBJ2-1
TGTGCCAGCAGCAACCGGGACAGGCCCGACAATGAGCAGTTCTTC
CASSNRDRPDNEQFF
>-|TRBV7-2|-|TRBJ1-2
TGTGCCAGCAGCGAACCGAGCGCGGCGGCAGCGTCTAACTATGGCTACACCTTC
CASSEPSAAAASNYGYTF
>-|TRBV2|-|TRBJ2-1
TGTGCCAGCAGTGAAGCGCGGCAGCCCTACAATGAGCAGTTCTTC
CASSEARQPYNEQFF
>-|TRBV20-1|-|TRBJ1-1
TGCAGTGCTAGAGCTCGGACGGCCCGCACTGAAGCTTTCTTT
CSARARTARTEAFF
>-|TRBV4-1|-|TRBJ2-5
TGCGCCAGCAGCCAGGATACTAGCTACGGGACCCAGTACTTC
CASSQDTSYGTQYF
>-|TRBV15|-|TRBJ2-1
TGTGCCACCAAAGAGGGCAGGGCCAATGAGCAGTTCTTC
CATKEGRANEQFF
>few|TRBV12-3/TRBV12-4|-|TRBJ1-4
TGTGCCAGCAGTTTCGGCTATGGGAATGAAAAACTGTTTTTT
CASSFGYGNEKLFF
>few|TRBV7-8|-|TRBJ2-1
TGTGCCAGCAGCTTCAGGTCTTCAGGGATCCGCGCCTACAATGAGCAGTTCTTC
CASSFRSSGIRAYNEQFF
>many|TRBV7-2|TRBD1|TRBJ2-2
TGTGCCAGCAGGTCACAGGGGTACACCGGGGAGCTGTTTTTT
CASRSQGYTGELFF
>-|TRBV13|-|TRBJ1-1
TGTGCCTCCCGTAGGGGGATTGACACTGAAGCTTTCTTT
CASRRGIDTEAFF
>-|TRBV5-5|-|TRBJ1-1
TGTGCCAGCATCTTTGGATCGAACACTGAAGCTTTCTTT
CASIFGSNTEAFF
>few|TRBV24-1|-|TRBJ2-1
TGTGCCACCAGTGACTCCGAAAAGCGAGCATACAATGAGCAGTTCTTC
CATSDSEKRAYNEQFF
>-|TRBV3-1|TRBD2|TRBJ2-5
TGTGCCAGCAGCACCCCCGGGACTAGGGATGAGACCCAGTACTTC
CASSTPGTRDETQYF
>few|TRBV12-3/TRBV12-4|-|TRBJ2-3
TGTGCCAGCAGCAGGGTGCCCACAGATACGCAGTATTTT
CASSRVPTDTQYF
>few|TRBV7-9|TRBD1|TRBJ1-2
TGTGCCAGCAGCCCTGGGGACAGTGCTACTAATGGCTACACCTTC
CASSPGDSATNGYTF
>few|TRBV6-6|-|TRBJ1-1
TGTGCCAGCAGTTACGGTTCAAGGGGTCAAGCTTTCTTT
CASSYGSRGQAFF
>few|TRBV30|-|TRBJ1-1
TGTGCCTGGAGTGTACGGGGGACGGCGAACACTGAAGCTTTCTTT
CAWSVRGTANTEAFF
>-|TRBV4-3|-|TRBJ1-4
TGCGCCAGCAGCCAAGACTTAACGGGGGGTCACCATGCAACTAATGAAAAACTGTTTTTT
CASSQDLTGGHHATNEKLFF
>-|TRBV7-9|TRBD1|TRBJ2-7
TGTGCCAGCAGCTCTCCGGGACAGGGGTTACACGAGCAGTACTTC
CASSSPGQGLHEQYF
>-|TRBV7-9|-|TRBJ1-2
TGTGCCAGCAGCGCCTCAGGGGAACGGGGCTACACCTTC
CASSASGERGYTF
>few|TRBV12-3/TRBV12-4|-|TRBJ2-7
TGTGCCAGCAGTGGGGGGTTGGACAGAACCTACGAGCAGTACTTC
CASSGGLDRTYEQYF
>few|TRBV6-4|TRBD1|TRBJ2-1
TGTGCCAGCTCTCCCGGGGGACAGGGTGGAAGTGAGCAGTTCTTC
CASSPGGQGGSEQFF
>few|TRBV7-8|-|TRBJ2-2
TGTGCCAGCGCCCCTAAGAGGGTCGCGAACACCGGGGAGCTGTTTTTT
CASAPKRVANTGELFF
>few|TRBV2|-|TRBJ2-1
TGTGCCTCAAGCGCGCGGAGCTCCTACAATGAGCAGTTCTTC
CASSARSSYNEQFF
>few|TRBV2|-|TRBJ2-1
TGTGCCAGCAGGAACGGTGGCTCCTACAATGAGCAGTTCTTC
CASRNGGSYNEQFF
>-|TRBV20-1|-|TRBJ2-7
TGCAGTGCTAGGCCAGGAGTGGGGCGGCAGTACTTC
CSARPGVGRQYF
>many|TRBV7-2|TRBD1|TRBJ2-7
TGTGCCAGCAGCTGGGACAGTAGGAGCTACGAGCAGTACTTC
CASSWDSRSYEQYF
>few|TRBV9|-|TRBJ2-5
TGTGCCAGCAGCGTAGCCGGGTCAGGGCTTCGGGAGACCCAGTACTTC
CASSVAGSGLRETQYF
>-|TRBV5-4|-|TRBJ2-2
TGTGCCAGCAGCTTGCTTGAGGCCGGGGAGCTGTTTTTT
CASSLLEAGELFF
>-|TRBV6-1|-|TRBJ2-5
TGTGCCAGCAACCCCACAAACGGGAGAGGAGAGACCCAGTACTTC
CASNPTNGRGETQYF
>-|TRBV2|-|TRBJ1-6
TGTGCCAGCAGTGTGAACCGAGGGGACTCAGGTTCACCCCTCCACTTT
CASSVNRGDSGSPLHF
>few|TRBV20-1|-|TRBJ2-3
TGCAGTGCTCGGACTCCCACAGATACGCAGTATTTT
CSARTPTDTQYF
>-|TRBV6-2/TRBV6-3|TRBD1|TRBJ1-5
TGTGCCAGCAACGGACAGGGGCGATATCAGCCCCAGCATTTT
CASNGQGRYQPQHF
>many|TRBV12-3/TRBV12-4|-|TRBJ1-1
TGTGCCAGCAGTTTAAGGGGGACTGAAGCTTTCTTT
CASSLRGTEAFF
>-|TRBV27|-|TRBJ2-6
TGTGCCAGCAGTCTCCTGGGGGCGGGAGGGGCCAACGTCCTGACTTTC
CASSLLGAGGANVLTF